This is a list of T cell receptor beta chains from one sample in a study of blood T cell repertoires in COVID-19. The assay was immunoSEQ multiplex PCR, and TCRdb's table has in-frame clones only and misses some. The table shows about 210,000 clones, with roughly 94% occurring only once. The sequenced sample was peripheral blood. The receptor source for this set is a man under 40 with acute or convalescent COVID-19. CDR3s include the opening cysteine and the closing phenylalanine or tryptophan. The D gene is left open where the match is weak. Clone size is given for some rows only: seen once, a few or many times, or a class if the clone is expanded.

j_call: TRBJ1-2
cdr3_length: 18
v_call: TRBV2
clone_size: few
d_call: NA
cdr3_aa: CASSPPTGLVKGGYGYTF
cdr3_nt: TGTGCCAGCAGTCCACCCACAGGGCTAGTTAAAGGCGGCTATGGCTACACCTTC

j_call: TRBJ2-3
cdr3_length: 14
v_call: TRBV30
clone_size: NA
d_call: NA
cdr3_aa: CAWSIRTATDTQYF
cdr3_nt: TGTGCCTGGAGTATCCGGACAGCCACAGATACGCAGTATTTT

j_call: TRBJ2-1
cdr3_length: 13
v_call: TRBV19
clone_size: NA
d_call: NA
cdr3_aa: CASKVGNGAEQFF
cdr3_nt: TGTGCCAGTAAGGTGGGAAATGGGGCTGAGCAGTTCTTC

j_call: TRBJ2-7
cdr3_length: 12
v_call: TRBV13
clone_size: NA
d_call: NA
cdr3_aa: CASSSFPYEQYF
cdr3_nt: TGTGCCAGCAGCTCCTTCCCCTACGAGCAGTACTTC

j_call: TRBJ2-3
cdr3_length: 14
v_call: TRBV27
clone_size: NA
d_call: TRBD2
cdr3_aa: CASSFKRGSDTQYF
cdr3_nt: TGTGCCAGCAGTTTTAAGCGGGGGTCGGATACGCAGTATTTT

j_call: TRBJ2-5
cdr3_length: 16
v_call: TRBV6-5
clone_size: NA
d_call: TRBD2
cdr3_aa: CASSYRALAGGRTQYF
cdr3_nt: TGTGCCAGCAGTTACAGGGCCCTAGCGGGAGGGAGGACCCAGTACTTC

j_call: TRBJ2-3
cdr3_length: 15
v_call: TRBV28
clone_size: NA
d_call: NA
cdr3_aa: CASSPSGGPQDTQYF
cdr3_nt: TGTGCCAGCAGTCCCTCGGGGGGCCCACAAGATACGCAGTATTTT

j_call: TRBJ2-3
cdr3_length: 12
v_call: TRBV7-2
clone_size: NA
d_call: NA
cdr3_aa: CASSSFTDTQYF
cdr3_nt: TGTGCCAGCAGCTCGTTCACAGATACGCAGTATTTT

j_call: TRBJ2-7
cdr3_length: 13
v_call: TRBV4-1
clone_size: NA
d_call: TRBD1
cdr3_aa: CASSKGQGYEQYF
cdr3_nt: TGCGCCAGCAGCAAGGGACAGGGGTACGAGCAGTACTTC

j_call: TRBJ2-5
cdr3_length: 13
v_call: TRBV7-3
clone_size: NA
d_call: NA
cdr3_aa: CASRPQGQETQYF
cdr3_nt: TGTGCCAGCAGACCACAGGGACAAGAGACCCAGTACTTC

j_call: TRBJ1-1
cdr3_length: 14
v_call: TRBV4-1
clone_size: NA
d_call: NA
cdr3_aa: CASSQDSYATEAFF
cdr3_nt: TGCGCCAGCAGCCAAGATTCCTATGCCACTGAAGCTTTCTTT

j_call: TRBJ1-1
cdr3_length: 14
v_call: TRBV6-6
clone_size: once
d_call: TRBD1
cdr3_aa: CASGRATGVTEAFF
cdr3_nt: TGTGCCAGCGGACGTGCGACAGGGGTCACTGAAGCTTTCTTT

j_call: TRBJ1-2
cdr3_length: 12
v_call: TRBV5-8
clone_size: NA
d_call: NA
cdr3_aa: CASSLGGLGYTF
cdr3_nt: TGTGCCAGCAGCCTGGGGGGGCTTGGCTACACCTTC

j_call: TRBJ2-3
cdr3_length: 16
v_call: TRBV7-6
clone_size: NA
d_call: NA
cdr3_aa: CASSLAEGDGTDTQYF
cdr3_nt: TGTGCCAGCAGCTTAGCCGAGGGGGACGGTACAGATACGCAGTATTTT

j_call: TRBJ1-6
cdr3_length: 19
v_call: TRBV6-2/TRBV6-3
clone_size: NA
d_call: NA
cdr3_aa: CASSYSPRRSRGNNSPLHF
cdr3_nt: TGTGCCAGCAGTTACTCCCCTCGGAGGAGCCGAGGAAATAATTCACCCCTCCACTTT